Sequencing of this TCR beta chain was carried out in a study of cytomegalovirus exposure and HLA in healthy donors. CDR1 and CDR2 from the germline V gene are SEHNR and FQNEAQ (reference sequence). The CDR3 spans 13 residues. Trimming shortened V by 5 bases and J by 8 bases, and 13 bases separated the two germline ends. Both 60 Vbeta primers and 13 Jbeta primers went into the PCR. Libraries were prepared by immunoSEQ multiplex PCR; TCRdb keeps only in-frame clonotypes and omits some of them. The table shows about 89,000 clones, with roughly 9.4% occurring only once. Whole-study findings and limits: Across donors, presence/absence analyses took sequencing depth to be roughly uniform. Because they were indistinguishable, some V segments, including TRBV6-2 and TRBV6-3, were excluded.

Concerning this clone itself: The antigen is unknown.

The origin of this receptor is a middle-aged man in good health and CMV-seropositive. Specimen: PBMCs. The chain employs TRBV7-9 and TRBJ2-1; no definite D call. The CDR3 is CASSDGVVDEQFF. In DNA, the CDR3 is TGTGCCAGCAGCGATGGAGTTGTCGATGAGCAGTTCTTC.